This TCR beta chain comes out of a study of blood T cell repertoires in COVID-19. The data were produced by immunoSEQ multiplex PCR, yet TCRdb's version contains in-frame clones alone and is incomplete. The table has 400,000 to 550,000 clones, roughly 85% seen once. V shed 2 bases and J shed 5 bases, with 12 bases lying between them. The CDR3 loop spans 14 amino acids. From germline, CDR1 is LNHDA and CDR2 SQIVND (reference sequence). The TCR was taken from a woman under 30 with acute COVID-19. V is TRBV19 and J is TRBJ1-1, with D perhaps matching TRBD1 (5 bases). Sequencing used PBMCs or T cells enriched from blood (not recorded which). The CDR3 region is CASSISTGGTEAFF. The CDR3 nucleotides are TGTGCCAGTAGTATAAGTACAGGCGGTACTGAAGCTTTCTTT. The full variable domain, rest sourced from reference TRBV19 and TRBJ1-1, is DGGITQSPKYLFRKEGQNVTLSCEQNLNHDAMYWYRQDPGQGLRLIYYSQIVNDFQKGDIAEGYSVSREKKESFPLTVTSAQKNPTAFYLCASSISTGGTEAFFGQGTRLTVV.